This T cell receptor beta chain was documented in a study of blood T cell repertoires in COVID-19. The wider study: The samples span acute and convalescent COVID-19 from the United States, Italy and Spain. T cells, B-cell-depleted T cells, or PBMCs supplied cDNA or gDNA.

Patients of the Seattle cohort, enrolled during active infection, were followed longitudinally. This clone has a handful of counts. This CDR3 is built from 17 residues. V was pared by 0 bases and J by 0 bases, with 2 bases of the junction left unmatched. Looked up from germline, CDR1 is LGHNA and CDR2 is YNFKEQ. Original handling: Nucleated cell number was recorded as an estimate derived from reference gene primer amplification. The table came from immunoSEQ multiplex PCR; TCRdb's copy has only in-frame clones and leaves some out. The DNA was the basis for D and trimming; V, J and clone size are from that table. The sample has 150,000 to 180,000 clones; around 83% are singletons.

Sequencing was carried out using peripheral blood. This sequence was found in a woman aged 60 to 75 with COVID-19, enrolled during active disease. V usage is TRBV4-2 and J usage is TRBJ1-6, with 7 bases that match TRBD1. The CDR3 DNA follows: TGTGCCAGCAGCCAAGAGGGACAGAGCTCCTATAATTCACCCCTCCACTTT. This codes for CASSQEGQSSYNSPLHF.